Following are 15 T cell receptor beta chains from one sample sequenced in a study of blood T cell repertoires in COVID-19. Libraries were prepared by immunoSEQ multiplex PCR; TCRdb keeps only in-frame clonotypes and omits some of them. The sample includes about 81,000 clones, around 86% of them seen just once. Material: peripheral blood. The source of these receptors is a human donor in a cohort sampled during active COVID-19.

This clone was detected only once. The chain joins TRBV21-1 to TRBJ2-1; whether TRBD1, the table's D call, matches the DNA was not checked. TRBV21-1 corresponds to a pseudogene. The CDR3 has 15 residues. CDR3: CASSKQGRYYNEQFF. The CDR3 nucleotides are TGTGCCAGCAGCAAACAGGGGCGGTACTACAATGAGCAGTTCTTC.

V and J are TRBV5-1 and TRBJ1-1; 10 bases map to TRBD1. Per germline, CDR1 SGHRS and CDR2 YFSETQ. Trimming removed 4 bases from V and 4 bases from J; junction bases left unmatched: 4. The length of the CDR3 is 14 residues. DNA for the CDR3: TGCGCCAGCAGCCTCCGGGACAGGGGCACTGAAGCTTTCTTT. Translation: CASSLRDRGTEAFF.

V usage is TRBV30 and J usage is TRBJ2-1; 7 bases agree with TRBD2. Trimming cost V 4 bases and J 9 bases; bases outside gene matches: 18. CDR1 and CDR2 (germline): GTSNPN, SVGIG (reference sequence). CDR3 length equals 16 residues. CDR3 protein: CAWTNPLASPGGEQFF. The CDR3 region has the DNA TGTGCCTGGACCAACCCACTAGCGTCCCCCGGGGGTGAGCAGTTCTTC.

The J gene is TRBJ1-4, the V gene TRBV28, with D maybe TRBD1 (5 bases). The CDR3 covers 15 residues. The germline V gene has CDR1 MDHEN and CDR2 SYDVKM. Trimming cost V 1 base and J 4 bases, with 10 bases left between them. The CDR3 nucleotides are TGTGCCAGCAGTTTATCGACAGATATTAATGAAAAACTGTTTTTT. Translated, it gives CASSLSTDINEKLFF.

The chain carries TRBV9 and TRBJ1-4, with 8 bases fitting TRBD1. V shed 4 bases, J shed 7 bases, and the junction held 12 bases outside the gene matches. The CDR3 has 16 residues. The germline V gene has CDR1 SGDLS and CDR2 YYNGEE. The CDR3 is CASSPSVRGQGEKLFF. The CDR3 DNA sequence: TGTGCCAGCAGCCCCTCGGTCAGGGGGCAAGGTGAAAAACTGTTTTTT.

In nucleotides, the CDR3 is TGTGCCACCAGTGATTCCCAGGGGAATCAGCCCCAGCATTTT. As protein: CATSDSQGNQPQHF. J is TRBJ1-5 and V is TRBV24-1, with D perhaps matching TRBD1 (6 bases). With 2 bases removed from V and 4 bases from J, the gap between germline ends came to 8 bases. CDR3 size: 14 residues. The germline gives CDR1 KGHDR, CDR2 SFDVKD.

The V and J genes are TRBV4-3 and TRBJ1-2, with no clear D. Deletions cut 1 base from V and 5 bases from J, with 14 bases between. In germline, CDR1 is LGHNA, CDR2 YSLEER. The CDR3 consists of 15 residues. CDR3 bases: TGCGCCAGCAGCCAAGTAAGAGTCCCCCTATATGGCTACACCTTC. It encodes CASSQVRVPLYGYTF.

The chain has TRBV6-6 and TRBJ2-7; D may be TRBD1 (5 bases). Germline loops: CDR1 MNHNY, CDR2 SVGAGI (reference sequence). V was cut by 2 bases and J by 0 bases, with 11 bases left in between. This CDR3 comprises 15 residues. The CDR3 sequence: CASSYDSPSSYEQYF. CDR3 coding DNA: TGTGCCAGCAGTTACGACAGCCCGAGCTCCTACGAGCAGTACTTC.

This chain joins TRBV28 and TRBJ2-7; possibly TRBD1 for D (5 bases). V was clipped by 2 bases and J by 7 bases, with 21 bases between them. Germline V gene sequence: CDR1 MDHEN, CDR2 SYDVKM. The CDR3 is made up of 16 amino acids. The CDR3 sequence is CASSLTIGVGAREQYF. DNA of the CDR3: TGTGCCAGCAGTTTAACTATCGGTGTTGGGGCGCGGGAGCAGTACTTC.

The J gene is TRBJ2-7, the V gene TRBV7-6, with 7 bases aligning to TRBD1. J gave up 0 bases and V 4 bases, and 6 bases lay outside the gene matches. In germline, CDR1 is SGHVS, CDR2 FNYEAQ. The CDR3 loop spans 15 amino acids. DNA for the CDR3: TGTGCCAGCAGCTCCGACGGGACAGTCTCCTACGAGCAGTACTTC. The encoded protein is CASSSDGTVSYEQYF.

Only one count was recorded for this clone. This rearrangement joins TRBV19 to TRBJ2-3; D unresolved. Germline V gives CDR1 LNHDA, CDR2 SQIVND (reference sequence). V was trimmed by 1 base and J by 7 bases, leaving 12 bases between them. CDR3 length: 14 amino acids. The CDR3 DNA reads as TGTGCCAGTAGTATAGGCGTCCCAACCCATACGCAGTATTTT. Residues: CASSIGVPTHTQYF.

This chain joins TRBV19 and TRBJ1-1; D gene unclear. CDR3 size: 13 residues. Between the trimmed V and J ends, which lost 7 bases and 3 bases, there was a span of 12 bases. Germline V gene data show CDR1 as LNHDA and CDR2 as SQIVND (reference sequence). The CDR3, as DNA: TGTGCCAGTACCACTCCGGGATACACTGAAGCTTTCTTT. Amino acid sequence: CASTTPGYTEAFF.

V gene TRBV4-1 combines with J gene TRBJ2-2; perhaps TRBD2 as D (6 bases). The CDR3 runs to 13 residues. Looked up from germline, CDR1 is MGHRA and CDR2 is YSYEKL. V was trimmed by 4 bases and J by 3 bases, leaving 6 bases between them. This chain's CDR3 is CASSPGDTGELFF. CDR3 DNA sequence: TGCGCCAGCAGCCCGGGGGACACCGGGGAGCTGTTTTTT.

The J gene is TRBJ2-7, the V gene TRBV21-1; no DNA check was done on the table's D call, TRBD2. TRBV21-1 is described as a pseudogene. This CDR3 contains 15 residues. The CDR3 region has the DNA TGTGCCAGCAGCAAAGTAACTAGCGGGGTCCACGAGCAGTACTTC. The encoded protein is CASSKVTSGVHEQYF.

The rearrangement links TRBV5-6 to TRBJ2-5; 8 bases agree with TRBD1. The germline V gene encodes CDR1 SGHDT and CDR2 YYEEEE. The CDR3 is 16 residues long. Germline trimming cut 2 bases from V and 2 bases from J; bases unmatched to any gene: 8. DNA for the CDR3: TGTGCCAGCAGCTTTAAAAGGACAGGGATTCAAGAGACCCAGTACTTC. As protein: CASSFKRTGIQETQYF.